The rows below give T cell receptor beta chains drawn from one sample of a study of T cells after yellow fever vaccination. A single record per CDR3 protein comes from TCRdb applying MiXCR to the 5' RACE reads. The sample lists about 580,000 distinct CDR3 sequences; less than 20% were seen once. The source was PBMCs, collected 5 days after the first yellow fever vaccination. These receptor sequences come from a man in his late teens or twenties who received the YFV17D yellow fever vaccine. Each CDR3 is given with its conserved first and last residue. Fields, in order: V gene, J gene, clone size, CDR3 length, D gene, CDR3 DNA, CDR3 protein. D genes are given only for firm matches. Clone size appears in some rows only: once, few, many, or a class for an expanded clone.

TRBV10-3,TRBJ1-1,NA,16,NA,TGTGCCATCAGCGCCCAGGTGTCGGCAGGGAATACTGAAGCTTTCTTT,CAISAQVSAGNTEAFF
TRBV4-1,TRBJ1-5,NA,15,TRBD1,TGCGCCAGCAGCCAAGATTTGGGACAGGCTTCACCCCAGCATTTT,CASSQDLGQASPQHF
TRBV5-1,TRBJ2-7,NA,15,NA,TGCGCCAGCAGTCGGGGCGGGTTCGGAGCCTACGAGCAGTACTTC,CASSRGGFGAYEQYF
TRBV5-8,TRBJ2-5,few,13,NA,TGTGCCAGCAGCCGACGGACAGAAGAGACCCAGTACTTC,CASSRRTEETQYF
TRBV7-9,TRBJ2-1,NA,10,NA,TGTGCCAGCAGCGTAAATGAGCAGTTCTTC,CASSVNEQFF
TRBV7-3,TRBJ1-1,NA,14,NA,TGTGCCAGCAGCCTCTGGGCCGGGGGAACTGAAGCTTTCTTT,CASSLWAGGTEAFF
TRBV5-4,TRBJ2-5,many,15,TRBD2,TGTGCCAGCTCTAGCGGGCAGGCCGGTCAAGAGACCCAGTACTTC,CASSSGQAGQETQYF
TRBV4-3,TRBJ2-5,few,13,NA,TGCGCCAGCAGCCAAGCCCGCCAAGAGACCCAGTACTTC,CASSQARQETQYF
TRBV12-3/TRBV12-4,TRBJ1-1,NA,16,TRBD1,TGTGCCAGCAGGCCCGGGACAGGGAGGGGGGACACTGAAGCTTTCTTT,CASRPGTGRGDTEAFF
TRBV4-2,TRBJ2-2,few,16,NA,TGTGCCAGCAGCCTGAGTAGCCGGGGGGCGGACGGGGAGCTGTTTTTT,CASSLSSRGADGELFF
TRBV29-1,TRBJ1-2,NA,12,TRBD1,TGCAGCGCCCTTCCGACAGGGGAAGGCTACACCTTC,CSALPTGEGYTF
TRBV7-2,TRBJ2-7,NA,14,TRBD2,TGTGCCAGCAGCTTAGTGGCTAGCGGGGTCGAGCAGTACTTC,CASSLVASGVEQYF
TRBV6-1,TRBJ1-6,NA,16,TRBD1,TGTGCCAGCAGTGATCACCCGGGACAGGGGAATTCACCCCTCCACTTT,CASSDHPGQGNSPLHF
TRBV7-2,TRBJ2-2,NA,16,NA,TGTGCCAGCAGCCCACGGGACAACGTAGCTACCGGGGAGCTGTTTTTT,CASSPRDNVATGELFF
TRBV7-9,TRBJ1-4,NA,15,TRBD1,TGTGCCAGCAGCTTAGCTGACAGGGTTCGTGAAAAACTGTTTTTT,CASSLADRVREKLFF
TRBV6-5,TRBJ2-2,NA,15,NA,TGTGCCAGCAGTTACGCCGGGGCTGGCACCGGGGAGCTGTTTTTT,CASSYAGAGTGELFF
TRBV5-4,TRBJ2-4,few,13,NA,TGTGCCAGCAGCCAGGTCTCCAAAAACATTCAGTACTTC,CASSQVSKNIQYF
TRBV3-1,TRBJ1-1,few,14,NA,TGTGCCAGCAGCCAACAGAGCATGAACACTGAAGCTTTCTTT,CASSQQSMNTEAFF
TRBV4-1,TRBJ2-5,few,13,NA,TGCGCCAGCAGCCAAGAAAGTGGGGAGACCCAGTACTTC,CASSQESGETQYF
TRBV10-3,TRBJ2-2,once,16,NA,TGTGCCATCAGTGAGTCGCAAGACTATACAACCGGGGAGCTGTTTTTT,CAISESQDYTTGELFF
TRBV20-1,TRBJ1-1,few,13,NA,TGCAGTGCTAGAGCAGCAGGGGAGACTGAAGCTTTCTTT,CSARAAGETEAFF
TRBV4-3,TRBJ2-3,NA,15,TRBD2,TGCGCCAGCAGCCAAGTACTAGCGGGGCCAGATACGCAGTATTTT,CASSQVLAGPDTQYF
TRBV7-3,TRBJ2-1,NA,15,TRBD2,TGTGCCAGCAGCGCGATCTTAGCGGGGCGGAATGAGCAGTTCTTC,CASSAILAGRNEQFF
TRBV7-3,TRBJ1-6,few,14,NA,TGTGCCAGCAGCTTATTAGGGGTTAATTCACCCCTCCACTTT,CASSLLGVNSPLHF
TRBV5-1,TRBJ2-7,few,15,TRBD1,TGCGCCAGCAGCGTGGGGACAGGGGGTGCTTCCGAGCAGTACTTC,CASSVGTGGASEQYF
TRBV11-2,TRBJ2-7,NA,16,NA,TGTGCCAGCAGCGGACGGGGGGACAAAGAACCCTACGAGCAGTACTTC,CASSGRGDKEPYEQYF
TRBV11-2,TRBJ2-4,many,16,NA,TGTGCCAGCAGCCCCCGACGGGATCCCGCTGAAAACATTCAGTACTTC,CASSPRRDPAENIQYF
TRBV5-1,TRBJ1-6,NA,16,NA,TGCGCCAGCAGCTTGGTTCCGGTTCGCTTCAATTCACCCCTCCACTTT,CASSLVPVRFNSPLHF
TRBV7-2,TRBJ2-3,NA,15,TRBD2,TGTGCCAGCGGCTATGGGACTAGCGGGACAGATACGCAGTATTTT,CASGYGTSGTDTQYF
TRBV11-2,TRBJ2-3,NA,16,NA,TGTGCCAGCAGCTACGGGAGGGGGCGGGTAGAAGATACGCAGTATTTT,CASSYGRGRVEDTQYF
TRBV5-1,TRBJ1-6,NA,17,NA,TGCGCCAGCAGCCCAAACCCTTCGGGCTCCTATAATTCACCCCTCCACTTT,CASSPNPSGSYNSPLHF
TRBV4-2,TRBJ1-1,NA,17,NA,TGTGCCAGCAGCCAAACCTCGAGGGGGGGGATGAGGGCTGAAGCTTTCTTT,CASSQTSRGGMRAEAFF